This TCR beta chain stems from a study of OX40 agonist ivuxolimab in advanced cancers. The wider study: Patients assigned to dose escalation were diagnosed with hepatocellular carcinoma, melanoma, renal cell or head and neck cancer. Partial responses were recorded for three patients, including one with hepatocellular carcinoma and two with cutaneous melanoma. Findings and caveats of the study: Nonresponders included some who also had low normalized T-cell clonal expansion. In CD8+ T cells, expanded clones were on average more numerous than in CD4+.

The germline V gene has CDR1 SGHTA and CDR2 FQGNSA. The CDR3 has 15 amino acids. V trimming: 5 bases; J trimming: 6 bases; junction bases outside the gene matches: 6. Method: immunoSEQ multiplex PCR; TCRdb's copy keeps in-frame clones and lacks some. The table records tens of thousands of clones, 80% to 85% of them present only once. This clone was counted a few times. Its cognate antigen is unknown. The material sequenced was CD4+ or CD8+ T cells sorted from blood, taken in a trial of the OX40 agonist ivuxolimab. This TCR was sampled from an adult with an advanced solid tumor such as melanoma, head and neck, liver or kidney cancer. The genes are TRBV7-2 and TRBJ2-3, with 12 bases identical to TRBD1. In nucleotides, the CDR3 is TGTGCCAGCAGCCCGCGGGACAGGGGGCCGGATACGCAGTATTTT. Translated, it gives CASSPRDRGPDTQYF.